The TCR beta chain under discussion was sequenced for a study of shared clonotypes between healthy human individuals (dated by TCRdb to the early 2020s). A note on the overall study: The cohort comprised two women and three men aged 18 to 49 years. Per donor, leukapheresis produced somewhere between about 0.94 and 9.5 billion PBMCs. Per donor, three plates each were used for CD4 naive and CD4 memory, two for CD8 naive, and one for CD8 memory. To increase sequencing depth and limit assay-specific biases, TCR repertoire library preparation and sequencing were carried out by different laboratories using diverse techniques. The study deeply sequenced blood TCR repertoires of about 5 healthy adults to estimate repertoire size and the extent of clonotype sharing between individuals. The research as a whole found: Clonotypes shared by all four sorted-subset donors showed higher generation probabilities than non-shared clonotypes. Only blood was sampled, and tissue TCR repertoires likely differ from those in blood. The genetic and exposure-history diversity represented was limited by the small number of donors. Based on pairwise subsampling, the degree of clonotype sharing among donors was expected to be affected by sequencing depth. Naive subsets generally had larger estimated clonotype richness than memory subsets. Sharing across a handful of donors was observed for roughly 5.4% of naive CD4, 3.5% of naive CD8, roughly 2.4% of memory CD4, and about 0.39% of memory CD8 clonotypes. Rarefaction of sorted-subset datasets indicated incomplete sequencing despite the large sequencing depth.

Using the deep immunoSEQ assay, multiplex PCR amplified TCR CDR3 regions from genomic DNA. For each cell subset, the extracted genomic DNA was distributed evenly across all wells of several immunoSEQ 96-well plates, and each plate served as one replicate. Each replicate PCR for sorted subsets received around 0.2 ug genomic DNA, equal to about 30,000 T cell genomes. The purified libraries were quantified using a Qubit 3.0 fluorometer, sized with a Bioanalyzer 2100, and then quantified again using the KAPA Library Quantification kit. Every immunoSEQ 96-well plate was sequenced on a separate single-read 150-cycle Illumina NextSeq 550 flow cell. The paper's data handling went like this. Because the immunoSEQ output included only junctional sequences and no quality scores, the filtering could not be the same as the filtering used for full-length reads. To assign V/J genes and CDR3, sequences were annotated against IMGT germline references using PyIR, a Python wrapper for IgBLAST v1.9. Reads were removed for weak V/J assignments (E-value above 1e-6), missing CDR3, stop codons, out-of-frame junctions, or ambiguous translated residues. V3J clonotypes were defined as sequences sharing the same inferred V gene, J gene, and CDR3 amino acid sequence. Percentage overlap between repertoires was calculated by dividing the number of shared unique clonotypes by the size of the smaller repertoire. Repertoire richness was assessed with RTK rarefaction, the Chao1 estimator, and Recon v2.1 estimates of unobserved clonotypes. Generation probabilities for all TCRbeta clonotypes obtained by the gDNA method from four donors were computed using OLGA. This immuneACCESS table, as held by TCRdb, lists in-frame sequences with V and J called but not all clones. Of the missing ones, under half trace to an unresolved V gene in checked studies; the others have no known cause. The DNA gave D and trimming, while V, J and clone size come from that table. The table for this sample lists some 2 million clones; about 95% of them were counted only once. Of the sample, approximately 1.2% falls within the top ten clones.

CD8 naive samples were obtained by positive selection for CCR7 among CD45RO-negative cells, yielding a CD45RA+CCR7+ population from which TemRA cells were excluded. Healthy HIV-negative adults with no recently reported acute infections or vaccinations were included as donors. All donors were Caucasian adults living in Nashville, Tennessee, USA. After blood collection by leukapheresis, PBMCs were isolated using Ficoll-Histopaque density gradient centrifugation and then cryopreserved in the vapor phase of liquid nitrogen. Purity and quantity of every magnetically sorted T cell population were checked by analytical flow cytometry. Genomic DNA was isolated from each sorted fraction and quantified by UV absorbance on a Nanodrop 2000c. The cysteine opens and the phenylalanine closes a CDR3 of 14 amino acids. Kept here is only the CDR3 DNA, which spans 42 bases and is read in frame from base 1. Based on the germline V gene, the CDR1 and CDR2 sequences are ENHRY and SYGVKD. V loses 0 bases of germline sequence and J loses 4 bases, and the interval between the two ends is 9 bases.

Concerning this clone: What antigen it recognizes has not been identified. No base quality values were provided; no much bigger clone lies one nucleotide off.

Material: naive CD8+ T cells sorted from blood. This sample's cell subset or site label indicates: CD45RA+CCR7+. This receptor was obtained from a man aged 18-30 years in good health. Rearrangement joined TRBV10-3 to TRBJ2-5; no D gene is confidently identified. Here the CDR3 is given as CAISESQLRETQYF. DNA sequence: TGTGCCATCAGTGAGTCCCAGCTTCGAGAGACCCAGTACTTC.